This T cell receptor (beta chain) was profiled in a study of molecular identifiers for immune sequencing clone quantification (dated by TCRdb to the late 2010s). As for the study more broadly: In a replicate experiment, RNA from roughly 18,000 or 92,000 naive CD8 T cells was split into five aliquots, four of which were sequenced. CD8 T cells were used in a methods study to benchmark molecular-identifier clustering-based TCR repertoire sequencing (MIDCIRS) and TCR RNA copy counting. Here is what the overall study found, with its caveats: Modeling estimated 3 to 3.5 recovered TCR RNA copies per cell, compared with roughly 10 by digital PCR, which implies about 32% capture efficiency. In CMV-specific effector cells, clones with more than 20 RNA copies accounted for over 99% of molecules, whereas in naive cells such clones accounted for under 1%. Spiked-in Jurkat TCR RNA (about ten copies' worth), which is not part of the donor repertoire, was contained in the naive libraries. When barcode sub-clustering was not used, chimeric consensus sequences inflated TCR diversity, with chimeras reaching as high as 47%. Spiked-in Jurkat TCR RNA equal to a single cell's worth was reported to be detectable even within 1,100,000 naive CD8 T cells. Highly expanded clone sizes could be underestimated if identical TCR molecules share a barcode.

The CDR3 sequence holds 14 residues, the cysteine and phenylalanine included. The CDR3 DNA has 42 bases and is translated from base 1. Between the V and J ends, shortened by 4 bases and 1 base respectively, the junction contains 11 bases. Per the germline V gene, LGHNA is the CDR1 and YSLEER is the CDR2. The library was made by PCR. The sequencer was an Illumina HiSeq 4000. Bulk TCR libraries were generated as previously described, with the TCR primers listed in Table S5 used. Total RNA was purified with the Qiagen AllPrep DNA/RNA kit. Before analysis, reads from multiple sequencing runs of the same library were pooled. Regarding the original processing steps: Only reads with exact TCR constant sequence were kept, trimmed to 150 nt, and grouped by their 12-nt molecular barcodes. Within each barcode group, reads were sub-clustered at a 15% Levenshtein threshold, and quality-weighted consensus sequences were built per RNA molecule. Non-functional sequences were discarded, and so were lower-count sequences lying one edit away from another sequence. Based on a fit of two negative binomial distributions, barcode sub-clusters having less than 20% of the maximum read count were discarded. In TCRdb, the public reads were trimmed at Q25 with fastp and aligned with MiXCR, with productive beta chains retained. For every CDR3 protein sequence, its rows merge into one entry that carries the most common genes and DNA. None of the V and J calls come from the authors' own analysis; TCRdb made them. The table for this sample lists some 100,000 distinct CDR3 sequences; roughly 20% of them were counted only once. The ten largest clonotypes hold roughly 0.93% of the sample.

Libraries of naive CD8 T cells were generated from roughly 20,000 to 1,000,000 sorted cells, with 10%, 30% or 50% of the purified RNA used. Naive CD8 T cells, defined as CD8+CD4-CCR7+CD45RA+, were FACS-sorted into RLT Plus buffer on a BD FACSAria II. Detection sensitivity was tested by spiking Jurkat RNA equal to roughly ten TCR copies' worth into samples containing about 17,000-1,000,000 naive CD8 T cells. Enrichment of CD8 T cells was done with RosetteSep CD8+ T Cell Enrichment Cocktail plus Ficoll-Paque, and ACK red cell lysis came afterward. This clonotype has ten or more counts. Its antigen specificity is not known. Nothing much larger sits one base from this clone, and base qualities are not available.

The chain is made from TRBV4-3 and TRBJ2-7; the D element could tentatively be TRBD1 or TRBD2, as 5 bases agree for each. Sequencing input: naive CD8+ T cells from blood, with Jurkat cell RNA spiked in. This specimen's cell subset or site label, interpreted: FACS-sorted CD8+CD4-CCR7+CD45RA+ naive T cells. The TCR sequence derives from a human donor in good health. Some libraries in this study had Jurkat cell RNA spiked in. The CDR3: CASSRGVGSYEQYF. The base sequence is TGCGCCAGCAGCCGAGGGGTAGGATCCTACGAGCAGTACTTC.